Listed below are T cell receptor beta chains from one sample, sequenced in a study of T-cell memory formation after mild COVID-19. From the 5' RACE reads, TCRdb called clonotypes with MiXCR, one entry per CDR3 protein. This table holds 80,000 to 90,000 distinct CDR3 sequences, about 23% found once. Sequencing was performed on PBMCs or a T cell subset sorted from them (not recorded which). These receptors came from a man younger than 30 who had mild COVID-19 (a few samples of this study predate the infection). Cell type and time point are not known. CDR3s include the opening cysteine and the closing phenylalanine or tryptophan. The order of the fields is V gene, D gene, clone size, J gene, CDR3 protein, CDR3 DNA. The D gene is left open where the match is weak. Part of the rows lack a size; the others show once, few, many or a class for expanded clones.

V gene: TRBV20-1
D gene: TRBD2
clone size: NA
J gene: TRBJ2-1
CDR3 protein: CSATISPKVAGWYNEQFF
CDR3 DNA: TGCAGTGCTACAATTAGTCCTAAAGTAGCGGGGTGGTACAATGAGCAGTTCTTC

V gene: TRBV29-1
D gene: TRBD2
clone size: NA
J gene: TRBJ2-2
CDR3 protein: CSVVGGGEFANTGELFF
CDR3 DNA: TGCAGCGTTGTCGGCGGGGGGGAATTCGCGAACACCGGGGAGCTGTTTTTT

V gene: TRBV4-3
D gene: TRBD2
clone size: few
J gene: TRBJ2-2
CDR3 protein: CASSRGTSGGVNKELFF
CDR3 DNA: TGCGCCAGCAGCCGCGGGACTAGCGGGGGGGTCAATAAGGAGCTGTTTTTT

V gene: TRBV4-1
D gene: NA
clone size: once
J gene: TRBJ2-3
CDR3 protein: CASSPRAGRTDTQYF
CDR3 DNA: TGCGCCAGCAGCCCTCGGGCAGGACGCACAGATACGCAGTATTTT

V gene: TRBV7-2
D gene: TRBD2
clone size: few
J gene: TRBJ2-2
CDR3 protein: CASSGRLAGDTGELFF
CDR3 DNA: TGTGCCAGCAGCGGACGACTAGCGGGTGACACCGGGGAGCTGTTTTTT

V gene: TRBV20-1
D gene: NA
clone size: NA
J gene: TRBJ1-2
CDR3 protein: CSVRGTYGYTF
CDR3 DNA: TGCAGTGTGCGGGGGACTTATGGCTACACCTTC

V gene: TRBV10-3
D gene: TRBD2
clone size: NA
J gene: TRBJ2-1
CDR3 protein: CAISTSGVGNEQFF
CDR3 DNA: TGTGCCATCAGCACTAGCGGGGTAGGAAATGAGCAGTTCTTC

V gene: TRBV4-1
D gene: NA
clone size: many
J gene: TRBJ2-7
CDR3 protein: CASSQDREPYEQYF
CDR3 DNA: TGCGCCAGCAGCCAAGACAGGGAGCCCTACGAGCAGTACTTC

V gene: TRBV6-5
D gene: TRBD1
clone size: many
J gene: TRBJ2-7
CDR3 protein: CASSLTGFNEQYF
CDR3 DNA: TGTGCCAGCAGTCTGACAGGGTTCAACGAGCAGTACTTC

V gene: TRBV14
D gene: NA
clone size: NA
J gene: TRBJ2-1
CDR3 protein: CASSVTPREQFF
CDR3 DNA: TGTGCCAGCAGTGTTACCCCTCGTGAGCAGTTCTTC

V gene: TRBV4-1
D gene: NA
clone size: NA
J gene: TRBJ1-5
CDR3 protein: CASSQSYGIKQPQHF
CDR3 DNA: TGCGCCAGCAGCCAGAGCTACGGGATAAAACAGCCCCAGCATTTT

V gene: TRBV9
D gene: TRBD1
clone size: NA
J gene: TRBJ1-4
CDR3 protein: CASSPDRAGEEKLFF
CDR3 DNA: TGTGCCAGCAGCCCCGACAGGGCGGGAGAAGAAAAACTGTTTTTT

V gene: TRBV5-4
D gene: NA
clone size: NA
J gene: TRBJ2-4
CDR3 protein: CASSLRGSGNIQYF
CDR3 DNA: TGTGCCAGCAGCTTGCGCGGATCCGGGAACATTCAGTACTTC

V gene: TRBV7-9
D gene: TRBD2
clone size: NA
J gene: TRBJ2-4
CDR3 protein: CASSTNAGVAKNIQYF
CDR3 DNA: TGTGCCAGCAGCACGAACGCGGGGGTAGCCAAAAACATTCAGTACTTC

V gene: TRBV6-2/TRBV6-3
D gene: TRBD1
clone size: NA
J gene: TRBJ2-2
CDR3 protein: CASSYWPGQITGELFF
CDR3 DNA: TGTGCCAGCAGTTACTGGCCGGGACAGATTACCGGGGAGCTGTTTTTT

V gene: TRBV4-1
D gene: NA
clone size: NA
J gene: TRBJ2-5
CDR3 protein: CASSQGSAGAHQETQYF
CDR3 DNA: TGCGCCAGCAGCCAAGGTTCGGCGGGGGCGCATCAAGAGACCCAGTACTTC

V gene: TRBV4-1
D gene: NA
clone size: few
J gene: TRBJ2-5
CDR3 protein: CASSQGRLVRETQYF
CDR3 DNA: TGCGCCAGCAGCCAAGGCCGACTAGTCCGGGAGACCCAGTACTTC

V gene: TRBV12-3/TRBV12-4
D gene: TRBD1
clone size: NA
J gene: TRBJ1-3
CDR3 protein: CASSRRQGIFGNTIYF
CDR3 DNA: TGTGCCAGCAGTCGTCGACAGGGGATTTTTGGAAACACCATATATTTT

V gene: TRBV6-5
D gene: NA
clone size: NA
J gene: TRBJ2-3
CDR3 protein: CASSYGTPRDTQYF
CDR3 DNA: TGTGCCAGCAGTTACGGGACTCCTCGGGATACGCAGTATTTT

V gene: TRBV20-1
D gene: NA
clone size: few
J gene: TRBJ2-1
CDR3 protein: CSATADWVSYNEQFF
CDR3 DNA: TGCAGTGCTACCGCGGACTGGGTCTCCTACAATGAGCAGTTCTTC

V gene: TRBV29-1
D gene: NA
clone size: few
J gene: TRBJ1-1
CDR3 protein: CSVVDENTEAFF
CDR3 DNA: TGCAGCGTTGTGGACGAGAACACTGAAGCTTTCTTT

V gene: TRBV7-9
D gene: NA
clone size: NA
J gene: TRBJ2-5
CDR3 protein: CASSFPDLEETQYF
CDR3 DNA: TGTGCCAGCAGCTTCCCGGACCTAGAAGAGACCCAGTACTTC

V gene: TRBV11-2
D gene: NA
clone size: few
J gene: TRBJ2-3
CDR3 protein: CASSASGTSTDTQYF
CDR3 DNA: TGTGCCAGCAGCGCCTCCGGGACTAGCACAGATACGCAGTATTTT

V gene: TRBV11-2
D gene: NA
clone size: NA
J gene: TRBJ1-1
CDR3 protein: CASSALLPAEAFF
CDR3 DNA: TGTGCCAGCAGCGCGTTACTCCCAGCTGAAGCTTTCTTT

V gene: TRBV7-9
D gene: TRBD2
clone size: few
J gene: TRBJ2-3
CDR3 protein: CASSLAAGLAGVTDTQYF
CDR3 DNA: TGTGCCAGCAGCTTAGCGGCCGGACTAGCGGGGGTCACAGATACGCAGTATTTT

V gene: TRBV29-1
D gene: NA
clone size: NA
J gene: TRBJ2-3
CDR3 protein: CSVNPASSTDTQYF
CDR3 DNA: TGCAGCGTTAACCCCGCTTCTAGCACAGATACGCAGTATTTT

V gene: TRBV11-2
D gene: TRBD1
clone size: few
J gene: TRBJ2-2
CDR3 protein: CATAGTGATGELFF
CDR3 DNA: TGTGCCACCGCCGGGACAGGGGCCACCGGGGAGCTGTTTTTT

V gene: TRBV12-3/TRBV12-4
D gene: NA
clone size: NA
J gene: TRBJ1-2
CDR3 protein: CASSLALTDGYTF
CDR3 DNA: TGTGCCAGCAGTTTAGCACTCACGGATGGCTACACCTTC

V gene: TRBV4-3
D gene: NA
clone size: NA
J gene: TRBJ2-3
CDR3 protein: CASSQDGGQGRQYF
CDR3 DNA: TGCGCCAGCAGCCAAGATGGAGGGCAGGGGAGGCAGTATTTT

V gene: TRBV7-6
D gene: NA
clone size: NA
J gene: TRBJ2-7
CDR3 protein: CASSLDRTSYEQYF
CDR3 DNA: TGTGCCAGCAGCTTAGACAGGACCTCCTACGAGCAGTACTTC

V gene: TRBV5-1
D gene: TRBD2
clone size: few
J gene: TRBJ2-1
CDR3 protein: CASSSWAGGRAYNEQFF
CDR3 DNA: TGCGCCAGCAGCTCATGGGCCGGGGGGAGGGCCTACAATGAGCAGTTCTTC

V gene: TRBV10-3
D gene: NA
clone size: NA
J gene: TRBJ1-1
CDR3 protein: CAIKSGRTEAFF
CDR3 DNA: TGTGCCATCAAAAGTGGGCGCACTGAAGCTTTCTTT

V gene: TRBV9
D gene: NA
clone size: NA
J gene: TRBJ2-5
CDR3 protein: CASSVGEGDETQYF
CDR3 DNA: TGTGCCAGCAGCGTAGGTGAGGGTGATGAGACCCAGTACTTC

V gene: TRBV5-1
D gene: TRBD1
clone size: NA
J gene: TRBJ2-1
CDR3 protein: CASAPGTGYNEQFF
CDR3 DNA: TGCGCCAGCGCCCCCGGGACAGGGTACAATGAGCAGTTCTTC

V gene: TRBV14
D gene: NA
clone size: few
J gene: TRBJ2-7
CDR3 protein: CASSHLGGPREQYF
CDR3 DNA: TGTGCCAGCAGCCACCTCGGGGGGCCTCGGGAGCAGTACTTC

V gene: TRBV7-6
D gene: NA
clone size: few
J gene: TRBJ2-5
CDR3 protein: CASSLGQQYTQYF
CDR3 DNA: TGTGCCAGCAGCTTAGGGCAACAATACACCCAGTACTTC

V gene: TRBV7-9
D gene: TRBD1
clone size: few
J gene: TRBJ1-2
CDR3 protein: CASSSGQGNYGYTF
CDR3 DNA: TGTGCCAGCAGCTCAGGACAGGGAAACTATGGCTACACCTTC

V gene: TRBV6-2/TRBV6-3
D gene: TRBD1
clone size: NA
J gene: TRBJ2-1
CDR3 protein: CASTLGQVLWNEQFF
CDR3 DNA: TGTGCCAGCACGCTGGGACAGGTTTTATGGAATGAGCAGTTCTTC

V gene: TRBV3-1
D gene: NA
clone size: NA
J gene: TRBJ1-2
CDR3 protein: CASSQGDGYTF
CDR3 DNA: TGTGCCAGCAGCCAAGGGGATGGCTACACCTTC

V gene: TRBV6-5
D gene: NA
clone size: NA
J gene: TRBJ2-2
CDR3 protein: CASRMSGSPGELFF
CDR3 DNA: TGTGCCAGCAGGATGTCCGGATCCCCCGGGGAGCTGTTTTTT

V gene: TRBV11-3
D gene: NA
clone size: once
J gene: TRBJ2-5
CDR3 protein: CASSPDSQETQYF
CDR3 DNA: TGTGCCAGCAGCCCGGACAGCCAAGAGACCCAGTACTTC

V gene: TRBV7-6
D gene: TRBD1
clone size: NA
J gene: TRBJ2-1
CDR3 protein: CASSFDRGYNEQFF
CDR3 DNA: TGTGCCAGCAGCTTTGACAGGGGGTACAATGAGCAGTTCTTC

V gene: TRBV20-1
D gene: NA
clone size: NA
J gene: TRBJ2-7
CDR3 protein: CSAIKIGGASYEQYF
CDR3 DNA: TGCAGTGCTATAAAAATCGGGGGCGCATCCTACGAGCAGTACTTC

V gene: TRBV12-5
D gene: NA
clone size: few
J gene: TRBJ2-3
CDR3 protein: CASGFSLAGRTDTQYF
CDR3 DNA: TGTGCTAGTGGTTTCAGCCTTGCGGGACGCACAGATACGCAGTATTTT

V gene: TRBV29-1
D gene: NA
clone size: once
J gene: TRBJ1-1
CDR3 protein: CSVAQAYTEAFF
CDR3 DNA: TGCAGCGTTGCACAGGCTTACACTGAAGCTTTCTTT

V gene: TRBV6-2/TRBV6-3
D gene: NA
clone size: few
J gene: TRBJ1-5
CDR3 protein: CASSTGENQPQHF
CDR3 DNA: TGTGCCAGCAGTACGGGGGAGAATCAGCCCCAGCATTTT

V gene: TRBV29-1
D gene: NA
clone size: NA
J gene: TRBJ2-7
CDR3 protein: CSVRSSYEQYF
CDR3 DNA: TGCAGCGTGCGCTCTTCCTACGAGCAGTACTTC

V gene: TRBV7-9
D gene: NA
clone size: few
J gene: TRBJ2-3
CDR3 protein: CASSPRVSTDTQYF
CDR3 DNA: TGTGCCAGCAGCCCGCGGGTATCCACAGATACGCAGTATTTT

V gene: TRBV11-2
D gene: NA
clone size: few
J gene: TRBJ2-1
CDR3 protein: CASSWTGSEQFF
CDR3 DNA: TGTGCCAGCAGCTGGACCGGGAGTGAGCAGTTCTTC

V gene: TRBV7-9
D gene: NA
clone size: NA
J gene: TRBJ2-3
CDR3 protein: CASSSSGPQAPTDTQYF
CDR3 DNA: TGTGCCAGCAGCTCATCGGGTCCCCAAGCCCCCACAGATACGCAGTATTTT

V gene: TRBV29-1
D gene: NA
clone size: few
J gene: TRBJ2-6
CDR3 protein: CSVLVQKLSGANVLTF
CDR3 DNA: TGCAGCGTTTTGGTACAGAAGCTCTCTGGGGCCAACGTCCTGACTTTC

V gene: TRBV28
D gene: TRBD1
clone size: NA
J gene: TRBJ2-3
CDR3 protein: CASSFRTGPASTDTQYF
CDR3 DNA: TGTGCCAGCAGTTTCCGGACAGGGCCCGCTAGCACAGATACGCAGTATTTT

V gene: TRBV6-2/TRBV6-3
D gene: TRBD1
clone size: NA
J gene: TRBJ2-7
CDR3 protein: CASSNRDRGRSIPYEQYF
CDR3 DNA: TGTGCCAGCAGTAACCGGGACAGGGGGCGTAGTATCCCCTACGAGCAGTACTTC